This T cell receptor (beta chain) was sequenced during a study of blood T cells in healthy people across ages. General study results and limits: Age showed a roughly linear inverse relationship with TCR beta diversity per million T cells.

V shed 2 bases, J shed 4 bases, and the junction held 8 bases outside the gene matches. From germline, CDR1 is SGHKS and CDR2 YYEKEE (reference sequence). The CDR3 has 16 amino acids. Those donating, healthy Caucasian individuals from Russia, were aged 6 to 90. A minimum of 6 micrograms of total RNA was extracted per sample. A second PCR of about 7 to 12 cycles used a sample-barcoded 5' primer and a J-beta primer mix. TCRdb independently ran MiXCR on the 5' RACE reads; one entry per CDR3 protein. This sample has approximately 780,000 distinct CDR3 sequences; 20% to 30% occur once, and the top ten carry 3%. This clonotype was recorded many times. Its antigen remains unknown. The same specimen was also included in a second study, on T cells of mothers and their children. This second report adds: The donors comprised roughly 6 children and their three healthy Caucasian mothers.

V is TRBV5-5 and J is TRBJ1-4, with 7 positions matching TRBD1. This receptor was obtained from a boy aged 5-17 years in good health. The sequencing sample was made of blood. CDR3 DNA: TGTGCCAGCAGCTTAGGTGGACAGGCGAGTAATGAAAAACTGTTTTTT. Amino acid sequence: CASSLGGQASNEKLFF.